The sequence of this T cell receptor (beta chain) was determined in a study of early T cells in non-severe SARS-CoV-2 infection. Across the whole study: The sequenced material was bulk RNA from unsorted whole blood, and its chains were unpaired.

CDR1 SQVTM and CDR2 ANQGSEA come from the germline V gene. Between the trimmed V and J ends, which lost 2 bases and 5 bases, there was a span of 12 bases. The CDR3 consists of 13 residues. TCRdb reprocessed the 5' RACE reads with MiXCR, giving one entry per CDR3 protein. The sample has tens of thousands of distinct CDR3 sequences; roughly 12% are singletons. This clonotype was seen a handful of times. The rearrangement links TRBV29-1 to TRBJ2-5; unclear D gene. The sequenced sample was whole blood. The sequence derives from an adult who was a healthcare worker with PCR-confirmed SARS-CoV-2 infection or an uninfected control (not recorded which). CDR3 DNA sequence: TGCAGCGTTGAACGCCAGCCCATGGAGACCCAGTACTTC. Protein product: CSVERQPMETQYF.